Listed here are 8 T cell receptor beta chains from one sample, sequenced in a study of cytomegalovirus exposure and HLA in healthy donors (dated by TCRdb to 2016 to 2017). The library was prepared using the immunoSEQ multiplex PCR assay. For the multiplex PCR, a mixture combining 60 forward primers for TCR Vbeta segments and 13 reverse primers for TCR Jbeta segments was used. The table was pulled from immuneACCESS by TCRdb, which kept in-frame rearrangements only. Such tables lose some clones; where checked, under half of the loss comes from unresolved V genes, and the rest has no known cause. Present in this sample are roughly 200,000 clones, 87% of which were seen just once. The ten largest make up 1% to 1.5% of the sample. The sequencing input was PBMCs. The source of these receptors is a man younger than 45 in good health and CMV-seronegative.

This clone appeared once. As DNA, the CDR3 is TGTGCCAGCAGCTACAGGGGCCCCTACGAGCAGTACTTC. It codes for CASSYRGPYEQYF. The chain joins TRBV7-9 to TRBJ2-7, with 7 bases lining up with TRBD1. The length of the CDR3 is 13 residues. The trim removed 4 bases at V and 2 bases at J, leaving 2 bases unmatched. CDR1 is SEHNR, CDR2 FQNEAQ, per germline (reference sequence).

The chain recombines TRBV5-1 with TRBJ2-4, with a tentative D call TRBD2 (6 bases). The CDR3 is 14 amino acids. Per germline, CDR1 SGHRS and CDR2 YFSETQ. The V gene lost 4 bases and the J gene lost 6 bases, with 14 bases spanning the gap. The CDR3 DNA sequence: TGCGCCAGCAGCCCTACCGACGGGGGAAACATTCAGTACTTC. Encoded protein: CASSPTDGGNIQYF.

The chain has TRBV5-8 and TRBJ1-4, with D maybe TRBD1 (6 bases). Germline loops: CDR1 SGHTS, CDR2 YDEGEE. CDR3 length: 15 residues. V was trimmed by 3 bases and J by 4 bases, leaving 13 bases between them. The CDR3 region is CASSYSGTINEKLFF. The CDR3 DNA reads TGTGCCAGCAGCTACTCCGGGACAATTAATGAAAAACTGTTTTTT.

V and J are TRBV11-3 and TRBJ2-1; TRBD2 matches at 8 bases. From germline, CDR1 is SGHNT and CDR2 YENEEA. The V gene end was trimmed by 3 bases and the J gene end by 6 bases; junction bases not matched to a gene: 7. The CDR3 is 15 amino acids. The chain's CDR3 is CASSFSGGEGNEQFF. In DNA form, the CDR3 reads TGTGCCAGCAGCTTCTCGGGAGGGGAGGGCAATGAGCAGTTCTTC.

Remarks on this clone: The junction does not match germline at one end; this may be a read error. Other nucleotide sequences in the sample specify the same CDR3. The CDR3 sequence: CASSFRRQGLGDTQYF. Written as DNA, the CDR3 is TGTGCCAGCAGTTTCCGTAGACAGGGGCTAGGAGATACACAGTATTTT. The V gene is TRBV27, the J gene TRBJ2-3; 8 nucleotides line up with TRBD1. Germline CDR1 reads MNHEY; CDR2 reads SMNVEV (reference sequence). The CDR3 runs 16 residues.

This chain uses TRBV7-9 with TRBJ2-7, with 10 bases that match TRBD2. The ends lost 6 bases at V and 4 bases at J; junction bases unmatched: 6. The CDR3 is 14 amino acids. Germline CDR1 SEHNR, CDR2 FQNEAQ (reference sequence). The chain's CDR3 is CASRSGTSAYEQYF. Written as DNA, the CDR3 is TGTGCCAGCAGGTCCGGGACTAGCGCTTACGAGCAGTACTTC.

This clone has only a few counts. This chain connects TRBV27 to TRBJ2-1; D perhaps matches TRBD2 (6 bases). The CDR3 totals 15 residues. The ends were cut back, 3 bases at V and 9 bases at J, with 18 bases in the middle. CDR1 and CDR2 (germline): MNHEY, SMNVEV (reference sequence). In nucleotides, the CDR3 is TGTGCCAGCAGTTTCACTTTCGGGGGTCGAACTGAGCAGTTCTTC. This codes for CASSFTFGGRTEQFF.

The V gene is TRBV4-1, the J gene TRBJ1-1; TRBD1 is a possible D gene (6 bases). Per the germline V gene, CDR1 is MGHRA and CDR2 is YSYEKL. V shed 3 bases and J shed 5 bases, with 13 bases lying between them. This CDR3 contains 14 residues. This CDR3 is CASSHTGLYTEAFF. The CDR3 coding sequence is TGCGCCAGCAGCCATACAGGGTTGTATACTGAAGCTTTCTTT.